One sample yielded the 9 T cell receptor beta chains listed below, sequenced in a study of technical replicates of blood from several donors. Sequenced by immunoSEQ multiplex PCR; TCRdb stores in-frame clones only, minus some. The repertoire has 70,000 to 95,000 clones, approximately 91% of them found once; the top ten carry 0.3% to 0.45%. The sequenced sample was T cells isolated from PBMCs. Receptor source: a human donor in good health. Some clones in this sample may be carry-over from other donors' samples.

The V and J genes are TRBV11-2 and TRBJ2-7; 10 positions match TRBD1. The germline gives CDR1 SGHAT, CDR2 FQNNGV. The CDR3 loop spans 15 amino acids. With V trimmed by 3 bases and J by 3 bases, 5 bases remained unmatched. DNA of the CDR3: TGTGCCAGCAGCTTCGGACAGGGGGGAATCTACGAGCAGTACTTC. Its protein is CASSFGQGGIYEQYF.

The CDR3 bases are TGTGCCAGCAGCGTAGGCAGCGGGAGGTTTATATGGGAGACCCAGTACTTC. Its protein is CASSVGSGRFIWETQYF. The chain couples TRBV9 to TRBJ2-5; 9 bases are shared with TRBD2. The CDR3 has 17 residues. Germline V gene data show CDR1 as SGDLS and CDR2 as YYNGEE. V was pared by 0 bases and J by 5 bases, with 11 bases of the junction left unmatched.

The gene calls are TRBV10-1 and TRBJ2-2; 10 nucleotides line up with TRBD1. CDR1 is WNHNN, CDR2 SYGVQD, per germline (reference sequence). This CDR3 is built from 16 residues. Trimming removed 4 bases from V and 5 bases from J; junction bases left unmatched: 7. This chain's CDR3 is CASSAGTGDWTGELFF. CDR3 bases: TGCGCCAGCAGTGCCGGGACAGGGGATTGGACCGGGGAGCTGTTTTTT.

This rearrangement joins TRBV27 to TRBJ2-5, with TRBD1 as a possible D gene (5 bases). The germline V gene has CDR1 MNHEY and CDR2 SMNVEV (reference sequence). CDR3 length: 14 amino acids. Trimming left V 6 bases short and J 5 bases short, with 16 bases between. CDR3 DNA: TGTGCCAGCAGAAGCCAGGGTTCAGTTGAGACCCAGTACTTC. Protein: CASRSQGSVETQYF.

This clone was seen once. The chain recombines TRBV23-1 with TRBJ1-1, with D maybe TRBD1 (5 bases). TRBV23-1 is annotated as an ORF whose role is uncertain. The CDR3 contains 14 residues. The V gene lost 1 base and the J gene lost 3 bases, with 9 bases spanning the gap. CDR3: CASSQFQGYTEAFF. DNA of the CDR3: TGCGCCAGCAGTCAATTCCAGGGTTACACTGAAGCTTTCTTT.

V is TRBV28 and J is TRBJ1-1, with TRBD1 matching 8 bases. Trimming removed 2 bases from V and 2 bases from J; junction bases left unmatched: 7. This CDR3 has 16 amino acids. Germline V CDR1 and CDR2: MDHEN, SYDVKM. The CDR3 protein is CASSLGGGQVNTEAFF. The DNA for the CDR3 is TGTGCCAGCAGTTTAGGTGGGGGACAGGTTAACACTGAAGCTTTCTTT.

This chain's CDR3 is CASLSDRAENTGELFF. CDR3 nucleotide sequence: TGTGCCAGCCTTTCGGACAGGGCGGAAAACACCGGGGAGCTGTTTTTT. The rearrangement links TRBV27 to TRBJ2-2, with TRBD1 matching over 8 bases. The CDR3 is 16 residues long. The junction had 10 bases not matched to a gene; V was cut back by 8 bases and J by 2 bases. The V gene's germline CDR1 is MNHEY and CDR2 SMNVEV (reference sequence).

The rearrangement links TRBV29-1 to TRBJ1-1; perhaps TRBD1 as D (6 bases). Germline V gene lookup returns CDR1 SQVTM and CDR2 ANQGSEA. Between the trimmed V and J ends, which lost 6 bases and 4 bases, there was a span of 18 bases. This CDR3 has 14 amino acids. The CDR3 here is CSVSTGLEVTEAFF. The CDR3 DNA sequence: TGCAGCGTAAGTACAGGGTTAGAGGTCACTGAAGCTTTCTTT.

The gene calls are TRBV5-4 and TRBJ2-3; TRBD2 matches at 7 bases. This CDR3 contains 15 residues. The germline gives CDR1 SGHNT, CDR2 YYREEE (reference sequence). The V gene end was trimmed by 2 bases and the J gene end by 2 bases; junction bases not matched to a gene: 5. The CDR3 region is CASSFWEGPTDTQYF. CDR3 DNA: TGTGCCAGCAGCTTTTGGGAGGGCCCCACAGATACGCAGTATTTT.